This T cell receptor beta chain was documented in a study of shared clonotypes between healthy human individuals. V was clipped by 4 bases and J by 2 bases, with 5 bases between them. Germline CDR1 and CDR2: SGHDT and YYEEEE. The CDR3 covers 12 residues. Points on this clone: Antigen specificity is unknown.

Study-wide results and limits: A generally larger estimated richness was seen in naive subsets than in memory subsets.

The protocol was immunoSEQ multiplex PCR, while the TCRdb copy is restricted to in-frame clones and leaves out a portion. The data hold about 2 million clones, with 85% to 95% observed a single time. The clonotype comes from a young man in good health. The specimen sequenced was naive CD4+ T cells sorted from blood. Documented subset: CD45RA+ positively selected. V usage is TRBV5-6 and J usage is TRBJ2-3; no definite D call. The CDR3 reads CASSGTTDTQYF. The CDR3 coding sequence is TGTGCCAGCAGCGGAACCACAGATACGCAGTATTTT.